The present T cell receptor beta chain was sequenced within a study of blood T cell repertoires in COVID-19. Profiling relied on immunoSEQ multiplex PCR, and the TCRdb table lists in-frame clones only, not all of them. The data hold 40,000 to 60,000 clones, with under 85% observed a single time. The sequencing input was peripheral blood. This TCR derives from a human donor in a cohort sampled during active COVID-19.

CDR3 region: CAISPGQGYGYTF. The CDR3 nucleotides are TGTGCCATCAGCCCGGGACAGGGCTATGGCTACACCTTC. V and J are TRBV10-3 and TRBJ1-2, with TRBD1 matching over 9 bases. V lost 6 bases to trimming and J lost 4 bases; unmatched junction nucleotides: 3. In germline, CDR1 is ENHRY, CDR2 SYGVKD. The CDR3 has 13 amino acids.